What follows is one T cell receptor (beta chain) and its context. Germline CDR1 is LGHNA and CDR2 is YSLEER. The CDR3 is 14 amino acids. Trimming cost V 4 bases and J 7 bases; bases outside gene matches: 5. This record belongs to a study of blood T cell repertoires in COVID-19. Overall study context: Acute and convalescent COVID-19 samples came from the United States, Italy and Spain. Sources were T cells, B-cell-depleted T cells, or PBMCs; the material itself was cDNA or gDNA.

Original processing notes: Reference gene primer amplification gave estimated nucleated cell counts. The table came from immunoSEQ multiplex PCR; TCRdb's copy has only in-frame clones and leaves some out. D and trimming were read from the DNA, whereas the V and J calls and clone size are those reported in that table. In the table there are 120,000 to 150,000 clones, about nine tenths of which are singletons. This receptor was taken from a human donor in a cohort sampled during active COVID-19. The sequencing sample was made of peripheral blood. This chain connects TRBV4-3 to TRBJ2-3; 10 positions match TRBD2. DNA of the CDR3: TGCGCCAGCAGCCCTAGGACTAGCGGAAATACGCAGTATTTT. Its protein product is CASSPRTSGNTQYF.